Included here is one TCR beta chain sequence, with context. Its antigen remains unknown. The record originates from a study of shared clonotypes between healthy human individuals. Study as a whole: CD4 naive and memory got three plates each, CD8 naive two, CD8 memory one. Study-wide results and limits: Generally, estimated richness proved larger in naive subsets than it did in memory subsets.

Generated by immunoSEQ multiplex PCR, the TCRdb table keeps only in-frame clones and is missing some. The table lists about 2.1 million clones, around 93% of them singletons. CD45RO negativity and positive selection for CCR7 defined naive CD8 cells, a population that excluded terminally differentiated effector memory CD45RA+ cells. The specimen sequenced was naive CD8+ T cells from PBMCs. The TCR sequence derives from a man in his late teens or twenties in good health. Some clones in this sample may be carry-over from other donors' samples.

CDR3 loop: CASSQDLGLYGYTF. In DNA, the CDR3 is TGCGCCAGCAGCCAAGATCTTGGCCTTTATGGCTACACCTTC. The chain recombines TRBV4-3 with TRBJ1-2, with D uncertain. The CDR3 totals 14 residues. V gave up 0 bases and J gave up 5 bases, with 10 bases separating them. Looked up from germline, CDR1 is LGHNA and CDR2 is YSLEER.